This T cell receptor (beta chain) was sequenced in a study of identical twins. The CDR3 consists of 16 residues. Study conclusions and caveats: The same donors were not followed; conclusions instead depended on cross-sectional statistical analysis.

As regards this clonotype: Its antigen remains unknown.

Unique molecular identifiers were in the cDNA, with template-switch universal primer binding. MiXCR, run by TCRdb on the 5' RACE reads, gives a single entry per CDR3 protein. Among approximately 210,000 distinct CDR3 sequences listed, around 15% were seen once. These data are also associated with another study on T cells expressing NK-cell markers. That report adds: Of CD8+ T cells, roughly 1.0-8% belonged to dominant NKG2C+ clonotypes in 5 to 7 donors. A handful of donors likewise had their CD3+CD56-NKG2C+ fraction led by these clonotypes.

Sequenced material: CD8+ T cells sorted from blood. The origin of this receptor is a woman younger than 30 in good health. The chain combines TRBV21-1 with TRBJ2-3. TRBV21-1 is described as a pseudogene. CDR3 sequence (DNA): TGTGCCAGCAGCAAGGTAAAGACGGCCAGCACAGATACGCAGTATTTT. Protein sequence: CASSKVKTASTDTQYF.